Presented here are 14 T cell receptor beta chains from one specimen sequenced in a study of cytomegalovirus exposure and HLA in healthy donors. Primers: 60 Vbeta forward and 13 Jbeta reverse. The table came from immunoSEQ multiplex PCR; TCRdb's copy has only in-frame clones and leaves some out. In the table there are over 60,000 clones, roughly four fifths of which are singletons. The specimen was PBMCs. These TCRs come from a man aged 65 to 85 in good health and CMV-seronegative.

This chain connects TRBV27 to TRBJ2-5; a weak D match, TRBD1 (6 bases). The last part of the DNA fits TRBJ2-7 better; the J call may be wrong. Germline V CDR1 and CDR2: MNHEY, SMNVEV (reference sequence). The CDR3 sequence is 14 residues long. The chain's CDR3 is CASSQGPSLHEQYF. The CDR3, as DNA: TGTGCCAGCAGTCAGGGGCCCTCCCTCCACGAGCAGTACTTC.

The chain uses TRBV19 and TRBJ1-1; no definite D call. With 3 bases removed from V and 6 bases from J, the gap between germline ends came to 14 bases. Germline lookup yields CDR1 LNHDA and CDR2 SQIVND (reference sequence). This CDR3 has 14 residues. CDR3 bases: TGTGCCAGTAGTATCGAACTGCGAGTGGCTGAAGCTTTCTTT. This gives the protein CASSIELRVAEAFF. Looking up the rest from reference TRBV19 and TRBJ1-1 gives the full variable domain: DGGITQSPKYLFRKEGQNVTLSCEQNLNHDAMYWYRQDPGQGLRLIYYSQIVNDFQKGDIAEGYSVSREKKESFPLTVTSAQKNPTAFYLCASSIELRVAEAFFGQGTRLTVV.

This chain uses TRBV7-2 with TRBJ2-2, with unresolved D. Trimming took off 5 bases at V and 7 bases at J, with 20 bases between the two ends. The V gene's germline CDR1 is SGHTA and CDR2 FQGNSA. The length of the CDR3 is 16 residues. DNA for the CDR3: TGTGCCAGCAGCGAACACAAAGTATCGATGGTCGGGGAGCTGTTTTTT. Protein: CASSEHKVSMVGELFF.

The chain combines TRBV25-1 with TRBJ2-3, with D hard to call. Germline CDR1 MGHDK, CDR2 SYGVNS. Trimming shortened V by 1 base and J by 5 bases, and 4 bases separated the two germline ends. The length of the CDR3 is 12 residues. As DNA, the CDR3 is TGTGCCAGCAGTGAATTGAGAGATACGCAGTATTTT. Its protein product is CASSELRDTQYF.

This clone was seen once. The chain uses TRBV5-1 and TRBJ1-3; 10 positions agree with TRBD1. The CDR3 sequence is 15 residues long. Looked up from germline, CDR1 is SGHRS and CDR2 is YFSETQ. Trimming removed 6 bases from V and 6 bases from J; junction bases left unmatched: 9. DNA of the CDR3: TGCGCCAGCACCCCGGACAGGGGGAACGTAAACACCATATATTTT. Protein product: CASTPDRGNVNTIYF.

There are a few counts of this clone. The chain uses TRBV6-1 and TRBJ1-3, with D possibly being TRBD1 (6 bases). CDR1 MNHNS and CDR2 SASEGT come from the germline V gene. Trimming stripped 6 bases from V and 0 bases from J, with 12 bases between. The CDR3 has 15 residues. The CDR3 coding sequence is TGTGCCAGCAGCCGACAGGTTAACTCTGGAAACACCATATATTTT. Translation gives CASSRQVNSGNTIYF.

The V call is TRBV5-1, the J call TRBJ2-1; D perhaps matches TRBD1 (6 bases). This CDR3 has 15 residues. In germline, CDR1 is SGHRS, CDR2 YFSETQ. Trimming shortened V by 2 bases and J by 5 bases, and 14 bases separated the two germline ends. The DNA of the CDR3 is TGCGCCAGCAGCTTACAGGGTTGGTTCGACAATGAGCAGTTCTTC. Translated, it gives CASSLQGWFDNEQFF.

The chain recombines TRBV7-9 with TRBJ2-3; D possibly corresponds to TRBD1 (6 bases). The germline CDR1 and CDR2 sequences are SEHNR and FQNEAQ (reference sequence). V shed 5 bases and J shed 7 bases, with 19 bases lying between them. The CDR3 extends over 15 amino acids. The CDR3 region is CASSLEQGQGYTQYF. The CDR3 region has the DNA TGTGCCAGCAGCCTAGAACAGGGCCAAGGATATACGCAGTATTTT.

The genes are TRBV19 and TRBJ1-6, with 9 bases that match TRBD1. The germline gives CDR1 LNHDA, CDR2 SQIVND (reference sequence). This CDR3 is built from 14 residues. Trimming cost V 5 bases and J 10 bases; bases outside gene matches: 6. In DNA form, the CDR3 reads TGTGCCAGTAGTCCTAGGGACAGGGAGTCACCCCTCCACTTT. Translated: CASSPRDRESPLHF.

The J gene is TRBJ2-3, the V gene TRBV6-5, with 11 nucleotides matching TRBD1. The CDR3 totals 15 residues. Germline V lookup: CDR1 MNHEY, CDR2 SVGAGI. The V gene end was trimmed by 6 bases and the J gene end by 4 bases; junction bases not matched to a gene: 6. In nucleotides, the CDR3 is TGTGCCAGCAGACGCGGGACAGGGGGATCAGATACGCAGTATTTT. Translated, it gives CASRRGTGGSDTQYF.

There are a few counts of this clone. The chain joins TRBV6-5 to TRBJ1-1, with 7 positions matching TRBD1. Per the germline V gene, CDR1 is MNHEY and CDR2 is SVGAGI. This CDR3 has 13 amino acids. V trimming: 2 bases; J trimming: 6 bases; junction bases outside the gene matches: 3. CDR3 bases: TGTGCCAGCAGTTACAGACAGGGCGCTGAAGCTTTCTTT. It encodes CASSYRQGAEAFF.

V and J are TRBV14 and TRBJ2-3; TRBD2 is a possible D gene (6 bases). Trimming stripped 4 bases from V and 7 bases from J, with 9 bases between. CDR3 length equals 12 residues. Germline values: CDR1 SGHDN, CDR2 FVKESK. In DNA form, the CDR3 reads TGTGCCAGCAGCCCGCGGGGTTATACGCAGTATTTT. It yields the protein CASSPRGYTQYF. The full variable domain, with the rest looked up from reference TRBV14 and TRBJ2-3, is EAGVTQFPSHSVIEKGQTVTLRCDPISGHDNLYWYRRVMGKEIKFLLHFVKESKQDESGMPNNRFLAERTGGTYSTLKVQPAELEDSGVYFCASSPRGYTQYFGPGTRLTVL.

The chain is built from TRBV6-5 and TRBJ2-3; perhaps TRBD2 as D (6 bases). Trimming removed 5 bases at V and 14 bases at J, with 20 bases between. Germline loops: CDR1 MNHEY, CDR2 SVGAGI. The CDR3 has 13 residues. In nucleotides, the CDR3 is TGTGCCAGCAGTCCGCCGGGGGACCCGGTGAGGTATTTT. Protein: CASSPPGDPVRYF.

The chain couples TRBV28 to TRBJ2-7; D is unclear. The V and J ends lost 2 bases and 4 bases respectively, with 12 bases between them. CDR3 length: 14 residues. Germline lookup yields CDR1 MDHEN and CDR2 SYDVKM. Here the CDR3 reads CASSLLPTSYEQYF. CDR3 in DNA: TGTGCCAGCAGTTTACTCCCGACATCTTACGAGCAGTACTTC.